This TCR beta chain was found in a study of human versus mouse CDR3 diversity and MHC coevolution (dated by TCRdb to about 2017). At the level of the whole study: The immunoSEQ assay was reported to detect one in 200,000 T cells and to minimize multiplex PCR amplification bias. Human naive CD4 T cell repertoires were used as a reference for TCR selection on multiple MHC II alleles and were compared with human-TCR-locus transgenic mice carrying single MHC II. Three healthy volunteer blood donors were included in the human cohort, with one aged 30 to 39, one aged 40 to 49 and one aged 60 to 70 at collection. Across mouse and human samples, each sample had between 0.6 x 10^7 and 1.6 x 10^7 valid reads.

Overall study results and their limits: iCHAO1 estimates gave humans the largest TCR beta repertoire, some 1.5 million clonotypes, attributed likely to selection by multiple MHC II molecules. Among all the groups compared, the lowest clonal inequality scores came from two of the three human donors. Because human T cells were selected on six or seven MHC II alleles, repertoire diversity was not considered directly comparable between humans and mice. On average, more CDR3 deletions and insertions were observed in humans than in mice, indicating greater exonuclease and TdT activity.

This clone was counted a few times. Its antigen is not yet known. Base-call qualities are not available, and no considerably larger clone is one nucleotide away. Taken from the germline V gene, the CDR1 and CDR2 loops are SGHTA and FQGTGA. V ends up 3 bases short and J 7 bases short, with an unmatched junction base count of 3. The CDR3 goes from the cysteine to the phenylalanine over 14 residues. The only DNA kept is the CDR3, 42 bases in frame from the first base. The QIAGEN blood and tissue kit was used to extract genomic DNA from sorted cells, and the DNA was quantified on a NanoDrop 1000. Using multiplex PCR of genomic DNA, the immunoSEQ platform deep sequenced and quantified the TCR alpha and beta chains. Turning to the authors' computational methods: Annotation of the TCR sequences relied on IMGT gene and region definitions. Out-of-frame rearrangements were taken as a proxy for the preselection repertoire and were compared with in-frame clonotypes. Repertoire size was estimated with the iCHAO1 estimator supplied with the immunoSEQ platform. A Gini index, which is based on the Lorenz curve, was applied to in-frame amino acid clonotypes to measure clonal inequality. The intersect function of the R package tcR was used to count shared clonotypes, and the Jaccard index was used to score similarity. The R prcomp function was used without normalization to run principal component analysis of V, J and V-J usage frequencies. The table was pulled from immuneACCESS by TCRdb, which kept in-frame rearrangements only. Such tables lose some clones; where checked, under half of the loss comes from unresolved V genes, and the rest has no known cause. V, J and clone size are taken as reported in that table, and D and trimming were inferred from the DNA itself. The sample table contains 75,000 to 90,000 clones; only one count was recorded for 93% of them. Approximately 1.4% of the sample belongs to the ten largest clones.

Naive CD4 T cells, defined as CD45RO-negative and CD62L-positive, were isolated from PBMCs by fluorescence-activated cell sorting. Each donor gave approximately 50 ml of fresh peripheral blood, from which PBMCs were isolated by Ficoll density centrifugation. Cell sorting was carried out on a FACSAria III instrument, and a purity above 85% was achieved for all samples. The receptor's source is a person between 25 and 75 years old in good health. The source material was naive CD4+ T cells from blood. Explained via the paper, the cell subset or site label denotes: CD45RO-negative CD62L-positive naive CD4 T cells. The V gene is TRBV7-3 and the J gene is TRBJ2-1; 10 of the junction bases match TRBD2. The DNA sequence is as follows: TGTGCCAGCAGCTTCAGCGGGAGGGCGAATGAGCAGTTCTTC. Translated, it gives CASSFSGRANEQFF. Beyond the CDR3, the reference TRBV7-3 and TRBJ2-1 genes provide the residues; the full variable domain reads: GAGVSQTPSNKVTEKGKYVELRCDPISGHTALYWYRQSLGQGPEFLIYFQGTGAADDSGLPNDRFFAVRPEGSVSTLKIQRTERGDSAVYLCASSFSGRANEQFFGPGTRLTVL.